Following are 8 T cell receptor beta chains from one sample sequenced in a study of blood T cell repertoires in COVID-19. Sequencing used immunoSEQ multiplex PCR; TCRdb keeps in-frame clones, though not all of them. The profile shows 230,000 or so clones, about 79% of them singletons. Material for sequencing was peripheral blood. All receptors derive from a middle-aged man who had recovered from COVID-19.

The chain's CDR3 is CASSGTTGTAAGANVLTF. The CDR3 nucleotides read TGTGCCAGCAGCGGAACCACCGGGACTGCTGCTGGGGCCAACGTCCTGACTTTC. The V and J genes are TRBV3-1 (or the pseudogene TRBV3-2) and TRBJ2-6, with D maybe TRBD2 (6 bases). The CDR3 sequence is 18 residues long. V lost 5 bases and J lost 2, with 19 bases in between. Germline-derived CDR1 and CDR2 are LGHDT and YNNKEL (reference sequence).

The CDR3 DNA sequence: TGTGCCAGCAGCTTAGAGGGAGGAGATACGCAGTATTTT. This gives the protein CASSLEGGDTQYF. The V gene is TRBV11-2, the J gene TRBJ2-3; possibly TRBD2 for D (6 bases). The ends were cut back, 0 bases at V and 5 bases at J, with 6 bases in the middle. Germline V gene sequence: CDR1 SGHAT, CDR2 FQNNGV. The CDR3 loop spans 13 amino acids.

This chain uses TRBV2 with TRBJ2-7, with D unresolved. The germline V gene has CDR1 SNHLY and CDR2 FYNNEI. V was clipped by 2 bases and J by 5 bases, with 4 bases between them. The CDR3 has 11 amino acids. The CDR3 here is CASSEIDEQYF. The CDR3 nucleotides are TGTGCCAGCAGTGAAATCGACGAGCAGTACTTC.

This sequence joins TRBV3-1 (or the pseudogene TRBV3-2) and TRBJ1-3; TRBD1 matches at 9 bases. CDR3 length: 15 residues. CDR1 is LGHDT, CDR2 YNNKEL, per germline (reference sequence). Trimming took 1 base from V and 4 from J; bases not matched to a gene: 2. CDR3 DNA: TGTGCCAGCAGCCAAGCGGGGACAGGGGGAAACACCATATATTTT. Translating gives CASSQAGTGGNTIYF.

This clone has more than one count but fewer than ten. The chain employs TRBV19 and TRBJ1-5; no firm D call. The CDR3 length is 13 residues. Germline V gives CDR1 LNHDA, CDR2 SQIVND (reference sequence). Between the trimmed V and J ends, which lost 3 bases and 7 bases, there was a span of 10 bases. CDR3 sequence: CASSIIRGQPQHF. CDR3 bases: TGTGCCAGTAGTATCATAAGAGGACAGCCCCAGCATTTT.

This clone was observed a handful of times. This chain links TRBV6-2 or TRBV6-3 with TRBJ2-7, with D possibly TRBD1 on 6 matching bases. V was trimmed by 5 bases and J by 2 bases, leaving 13 bases between them. From germline, CDR1 is MNHEY and CDR2 SVGEGT. The CDR3 length is 14 residues. In DNA, the CDR3 is TGTGCCAGCAGTCTAGAGACAGGACCCTACGAGCAGTACTTC. Encoded protein: CASSLETGPYEQYF.

The rearrangement uses TRBV6-6 and TRBJ2-2; TRBD1 matches at 10 bases. This CDR3 is 16 amino acids long. The germline CDR1 and CDR2 sequences are MNHNY and SVGAGI (reference sequence). J was trimmed by 4 bases and V by 6 bases; bases with no gene match: 8. For the CDR3, the DNA is TGTGCCAGCAGAATCCGCCGGACAGGGGGCACCGGGGAGCTGTTTTTT. Its protein is CASRIRRTGGTGELFF.

The V and J genes are TRBV5-4 and TRBJ2-7; D unresolved. The V end lost 7 bases, the J end lost 3 bases, and 14 bases lay between the germline ends. Looked up from germline, CDR1 is SGHNT and CDR2 is YYREEE (reference sequence). The length of the CDR3 is 13 residues. The CDR3 region has the DNA TGTGCCAGCTACTTCCAAGGAGACTACGAGCAGTACTTC. This translates into CASYFQGDYEQYF.